This entry lists 9 T cell receptor beta chains sequenced from one sample in a study of blood T cells in healthy people across ages. The authors ran a second PCR of about 7 to 11 cycles using a sample-barcoded 5' primer and a J-beta primer mix. TCRdb used MiXCR to reprocess the 5' RACE reads, holding one entry per CDR3 protein. Here the sample spans about 930,000 distinct CDR3 sequences, 25% to 35% being singletons. Separately, the same data were catalogued under a study of T cells of mothers and their children.

Sample: blood. All receptors come from a woman aged 40 to 50 in good health.

There are a few counts of this clonotype. This chain joins TRBV24-1 and TRBJ2-1; TRBD2 is a possible D gene (5 bases). The CDR3 consists of 13 residues. V dropped 4 bases and J dropped 5 bases, with 8 bases sitting between them. From germline, CDR1 is KGHDR and CDR2 SFDVKD. CDR3 in DNA: TGTGCCACCAGTGACTCCGGGGACAATGAGCAGTTCTTC. It codes for CATSDSGDNEQFF.

This clonotype was observed many times. The chain joins TRBV4-2 to TRBJ2-5; 11 positions agree with TRBD2. Trimming cost V 0 bases and J 5 bases; bases outside gene matches: 5. Germline V CDR1 and CDR2: LGHNA, YNFKEQ. CDR3 length: 16 residues. The DNA for the CDR3 is TGTGCCAGCAGCCAAGATCCTAGCGGGGGGAGGGAGACCCAGTACTTC. It codes for CASSQDPSGGRETQYF.

Points on this clonotype: A much larger clone lies a single base off, so this may be a read error. CDR3 residues: CASSVGLDSYEQYF. CDR3 coding DNA: TGTGCCAGCAGCGTAGGGCTCGATAGCTACGAGCAGTACTTC. The chain recombines TRBV9 with TRBJ2-4, with D unclear. The end of the DNA aligns better with TRBJ2-7, so the J call may be wrong. The CDR3 contains 14 residues. From germline, CDR1 is SGDLS and CDR2 YYNGEE.

The rearrangement links TRBV28 to TRBJ2-7; weak D call: TRBD2 (5 bases). This CDR3 has 14 amino acids. V lost 5 bases and J lost 0, with 11 bases in between. Germline V gene lookup returns CDR1 MDHEN and CDR2 SYDVKM. CDR3 in DNA: TGTGCCAGCAGTGCCAGCGGACCCTCCTACGAGCAGTACTTC. Translating gives CASSASGPSYEQYF.

This chain joins TRBV5-1 and TRBJ1-2; D is possibly TRBD1 (5 bases). Trimming stripped 0 bases from V and 4 bases from J, with 13 bases between. Per germline, CDR1 SGHRS and CDR2 YFSETQ. The CDR3 runs to 15 residues. The CDR3: CASSLDGRASYGYTF. The CDR3 DNA is TGCGCCAGCAGCTTGGATGGCAGGGCTTCCTATGGCTACACCTTC.

Only a few counts were recorded for this clonotype. The chain recombines TRBV10-3 with TRBJ1-2; 8 nucleotides match TRBD1. The germline V gene encodes CDR1 ENHRY and CDR2 SYGVKD. CDR3 size: 14 residues. Trimming at V came to 2 bases and at J to 5 bases, leaving 4 bases not matched to a gene. CDR3 sequence (DNA): TGTGCCATCAGTGAGCTGACAGGGGAGTATGGCTACACCTTC. Its translation is CAISELTGEYGYTF.

Worth noting for this clonotype: This may come from a read error, since a much larger clone is one base off. The V gene is TRBV19, the J gene TRBJ2-7; TRBD2 matches at 10 bases. The length of the CDR3 is 14 residues. Germline CDR1 LNHDA, CDR2 SQIVND (reference sequence). The CDR3 DNA follows: TGTGCCAGTGGGAGCGGGGGGGCCTCCTATGAGCAGTACTTC. It encodes CASGSGGASYEQYF.

In this sample, this clonotype turned up a few times. The chain recombines TRBV7-8 with TRBJ1-5, with a weak D call TRBD1 (6 bases). V was cut by 0 bases and J by 2 bases, with 14 bases left in between. Germline V gene data show CDR1 as SGHVS and CDR2 as FQNEAQ. The CDR3 runs 17 residues. The CDR3 sequence: CASSLAGRGSGNQPQHF. The CDR3, as DNA: TGTGCCAGCAGCTTAGCGGGTAGGGGGAGTGGCAATCAGCCCCAGCATTTT.

This chain connects TRBV4-1 to TRBJ2-7, with D tentatively TRBD2 (7 bases). This CDR3 region has 15 residues. The V and J ends lost 4 bases and 2 bases respectively, with 15 bases between them. The germline CDR1 and CDR2 sequences are MGHRA and YSYEKL. The CDR3 DNA is TGCGCCAGCAGCCCCGGGGGAGGGGGGGCCTACGAGCAGTACTTC. It yields the protein CASSPGGGGAYEQYF.